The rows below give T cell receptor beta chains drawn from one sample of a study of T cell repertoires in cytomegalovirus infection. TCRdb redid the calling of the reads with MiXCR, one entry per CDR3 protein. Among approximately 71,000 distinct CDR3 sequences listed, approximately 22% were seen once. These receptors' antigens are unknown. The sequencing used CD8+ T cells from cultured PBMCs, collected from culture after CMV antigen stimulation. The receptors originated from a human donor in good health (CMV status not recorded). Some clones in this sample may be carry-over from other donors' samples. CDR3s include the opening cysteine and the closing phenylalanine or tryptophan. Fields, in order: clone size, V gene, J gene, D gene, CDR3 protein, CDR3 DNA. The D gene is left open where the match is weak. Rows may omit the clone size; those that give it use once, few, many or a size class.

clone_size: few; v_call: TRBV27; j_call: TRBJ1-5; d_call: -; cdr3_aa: CASSFGDSNQPQHF; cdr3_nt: TGTGCCAGCAGTTTCGGAGATAGCAATCAGCCCCAGCATTTT
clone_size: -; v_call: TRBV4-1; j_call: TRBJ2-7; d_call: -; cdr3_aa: CASSQAGYEQYF; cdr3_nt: TGCGCCAGCAGCCAAGCGGGGTACGAGCAGTACTTC
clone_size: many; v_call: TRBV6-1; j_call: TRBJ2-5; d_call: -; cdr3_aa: CASSEARTAQETQYF; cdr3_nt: TGTGCCAGCAGTGAAGCACGGACAGCGCAAGAGACCCAGTACTTC
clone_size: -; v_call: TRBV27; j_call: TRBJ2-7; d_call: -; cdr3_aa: CASSSSQGGMGEQYF; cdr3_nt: TGTGCCAGCAGTTCTTCACAGGGAGGGATGGGCGAGCAGTACTTC
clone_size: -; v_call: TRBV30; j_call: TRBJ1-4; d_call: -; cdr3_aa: CAWTDQGPNEKLFF; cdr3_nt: TGTGCCTGGACGGACCAGGGCCCTAATGAAAAACTGTTTTTT
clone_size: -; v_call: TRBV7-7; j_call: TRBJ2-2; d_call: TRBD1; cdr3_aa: CASSSRQGIGELFF; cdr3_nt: TGTGCTAGCAGCTCTCGACAGGGAATAGGGGAGCTGTTTTTT
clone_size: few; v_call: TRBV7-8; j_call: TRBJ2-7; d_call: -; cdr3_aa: CASSLAKVYEQYF; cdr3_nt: TGTGCCAGCAGCTTAGCGAAGGTCTACGAGCAGTACTTC
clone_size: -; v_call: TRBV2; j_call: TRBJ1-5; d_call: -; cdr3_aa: CASNREGNQPQHF; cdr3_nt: TGTGCCAGCAACAGGGAAGGCAATCAGCCCCAGCATTTT
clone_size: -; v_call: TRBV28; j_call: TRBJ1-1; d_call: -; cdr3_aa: CASRGYSNTEAFF; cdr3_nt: TGTGCCAGCAGGGGGTATTCGAACACTGAAGCTTTCTTT
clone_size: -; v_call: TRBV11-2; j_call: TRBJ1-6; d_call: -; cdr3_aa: CASSLGGFGIDSPLHF; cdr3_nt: TGTGCCAGCAGCTTGGGAGGATTTGGGATCGATTCACCCCTCCACTTT
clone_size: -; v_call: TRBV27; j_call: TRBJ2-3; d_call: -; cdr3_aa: CASSFYQGDTQYF; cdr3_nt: TGTGCCAGCAGTTTCTATCAGGGTGATACGCAGTATTTT
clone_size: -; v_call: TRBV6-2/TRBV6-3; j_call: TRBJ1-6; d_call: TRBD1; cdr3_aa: CASSYPGTGAFDSPLHF; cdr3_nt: TGTGCCAGCAGTTACCCGGGGACAGGGGCATTTGATTCACCCCTCCACTTT
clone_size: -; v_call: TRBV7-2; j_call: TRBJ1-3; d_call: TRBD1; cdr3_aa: CASSLGQGPGNTIYF; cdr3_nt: TGTGCCAGCAGCCTTGGACAGGGTCCTGGAAACACCATATATTTT
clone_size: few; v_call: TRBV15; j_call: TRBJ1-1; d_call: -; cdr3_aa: CATSRDRGQNTEAFF; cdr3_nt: TGTGCCACCAGCAGAGATCGGGGGCAGAACACTGAAGCTTTCTTT
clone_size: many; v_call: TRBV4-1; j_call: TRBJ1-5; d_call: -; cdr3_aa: CASSQVGPNQPQHF; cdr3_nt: TGCGCCAGCAGCCAAGTGGGGCCGAATCAGCCCCAGCATTTT
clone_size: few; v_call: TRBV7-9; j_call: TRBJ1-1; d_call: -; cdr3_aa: CASSSYDKDTEAFF; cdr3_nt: TGTGCCAGCAGCTCCTACGACAAGGACACTGAAGCTTTCTTT
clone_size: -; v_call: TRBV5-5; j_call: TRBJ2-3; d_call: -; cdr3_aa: CASSLAGRTQDTQYF; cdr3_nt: TGTGCCAGCAGCTTGGCGGGCAGGACACAAGATACGCAGTATTTT
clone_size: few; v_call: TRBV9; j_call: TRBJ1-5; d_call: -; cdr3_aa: CASSAVVGRTSNQPQHF; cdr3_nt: TGTGCCAGCAGCGCCGTTGTGGGAAGGACAAGCAATCAGCCCCAGCATTTT
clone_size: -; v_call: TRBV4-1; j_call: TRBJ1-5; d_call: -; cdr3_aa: CASSQDLIRVGNQPQHF; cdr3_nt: TGCGCCAGCAGCCAAGATCTAATTAGGGTGGGGAATCAGCCCCAGCATTTT
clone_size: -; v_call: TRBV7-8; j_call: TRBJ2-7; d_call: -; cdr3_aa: CASSSPGIKWAYEQYF; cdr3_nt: TGTGCCAGCAGCTCACCAGGGATCAAATGGGCCTACGAGCAGTACTTC
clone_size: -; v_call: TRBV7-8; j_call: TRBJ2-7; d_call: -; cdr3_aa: CASSLAGSATLEQYF; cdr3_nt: TGTGCCAGCAGCTTAGCCGGGTCGGCAACGTTGGAGCAGTACTTC
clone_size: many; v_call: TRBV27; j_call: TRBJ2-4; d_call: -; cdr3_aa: CASSLGGIQYF; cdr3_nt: TGTGCCAGCAGTTTAGGGGGCATTCAGTACTTC
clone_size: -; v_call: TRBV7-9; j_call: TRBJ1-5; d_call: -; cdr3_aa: CATAHEGQPQHF; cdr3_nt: TGTGCCACGGCGCATGAAGGTCAGCCCCAGCATTTT
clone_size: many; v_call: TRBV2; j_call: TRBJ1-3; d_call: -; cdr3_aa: CASSELPWNTIYF; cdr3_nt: TGTGCCAGCAGTGAATTACCTTGGAACACCATATATTTT
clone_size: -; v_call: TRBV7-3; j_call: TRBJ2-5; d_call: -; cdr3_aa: CASSQGGTQETQYF; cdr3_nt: TGTGCCAGCAGTCAAGGAGGGACCCAAGAGACCCAGTACTTC
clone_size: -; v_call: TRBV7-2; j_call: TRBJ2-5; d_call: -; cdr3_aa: CASSLPGGYQETQYF; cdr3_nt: TGTGCCAGCAGCTTACCCGGCGGGTACCAAGAGACCCAGTACTTC
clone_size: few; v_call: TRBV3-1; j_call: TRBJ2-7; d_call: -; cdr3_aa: CASSQDLYEQYF; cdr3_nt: TGTGCCAGCAGCCAAGATCTCTACGAGCAGTACTTC
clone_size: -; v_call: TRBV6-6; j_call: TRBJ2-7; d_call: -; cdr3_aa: CASIGTFKSYEQYF; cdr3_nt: TGTGCCAGCATTGGGACATTCAAATCCTACGAGCAGTACTTC
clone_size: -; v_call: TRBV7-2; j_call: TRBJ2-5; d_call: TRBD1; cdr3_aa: CASSAKLTGGRETQYF; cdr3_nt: TGTGCCAGCAGCGCAAAGCTCACAGGGGGCAGAGAGACCCAGTACTTC
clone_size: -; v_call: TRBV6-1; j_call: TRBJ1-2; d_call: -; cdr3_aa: CASSPWDVQVYGYTF; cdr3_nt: TGTGCCAGCAGTCCGTGGGACGTCCAAGTCTATGGCTACACCTTC
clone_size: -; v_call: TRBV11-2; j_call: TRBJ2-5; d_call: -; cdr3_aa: CASSGRDQETQYF; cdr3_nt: TGTGCCAGCAGCGGCCGGGATCAAGAGACCCAGTACTTC
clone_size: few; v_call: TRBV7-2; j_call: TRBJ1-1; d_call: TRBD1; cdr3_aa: CASSQQGHIEAFF; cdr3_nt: TGTGCCAGCAGCCAACAGGGGCACATTGAAGCTTTCTTT
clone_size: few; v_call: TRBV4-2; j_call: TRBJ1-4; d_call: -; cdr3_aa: CASSQDHMLPEKLFF; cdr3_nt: TGTGCCAGCAGCCAAGATCACATGCTCCCGGAAAAACTGTTTTTT
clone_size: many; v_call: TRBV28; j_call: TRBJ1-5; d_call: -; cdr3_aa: CASSPYPQSNQPQHF; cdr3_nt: TGTGCCAGCAGTCCTTACCCTCAGAGCAATCAGCCCCAGCATTTT
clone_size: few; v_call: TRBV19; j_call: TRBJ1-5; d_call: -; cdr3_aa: CASSIRDQPQHF; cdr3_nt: TGTGCCAGTAGTATTCGCGATCAGCCCCAGCATTTT